The clone carrying this T cell receptor (beta chain) has ten or more counts. Its antigen is undetermined. This sample stems from a study of T-cell memory formation after mild COVID-19. At the level of the study: TCR clusters were mostly confined to one donor each.

Findings of the study overall: Contracting CD4+ clones were located mainly in CM and EM, and CD8+ clones in EMRA.

TCRdb redid the calling of the 5' RACE reads with MiXCR, one entry per CDR3 protein. The sample lists tens of thousands of distinct CDR3 sequences, around an eighth occurring once. The CDR3 has 14 amino acids. Germline trimming cut 5 bases from V and 5 bases from J; bases unmatched to any gene: 8. The sequence was obtained from an adult woman who had mild COVID-19 (a few samples of this study predate the infection). Cell type and time point are not known. The sequenced sample consisted of PBMCs or a T cell subset sorted from them (not recorded which). The V gene is TRBV12-3 or TRBV12-4, the J gene TRBJ2-7; 8 bases fit TRBD1. This CDR3 reads CASSPSDRAHEQYF. CDR3 bases: TGTGCCAGCAGTCCCTCGGACAGGGCCCACGAGCAGTACTTC.